This TCR beta chain originates from a study of T cell responses to AZD1222 COVID-19 vaccine. Study-wide background: Pooled in the analysis were second doses at about 4 or about 12 weeks.

Germline CDR1 and CDR2: LGHDT and YNNKEL (reference sequence). Trimming removed 4 bases at V and 0 bases at J, with 6 bases between. The length of the CDR3 is 13 residues. Concerning this clone: No antigen is known for it.

The repertoire was sequenced with immunoSEQ multiplex PCR; TCRdb's copy has only in-frame clones and lacks some. This sample has some 170,000 clones, with 90% to 95% found just once. Study-level points and caveats: There were vaccine-associated CD4 TCRs across spike, dominant at 160-218 and 743-854. Researchers took repertoire samples only after the peak T cell response had come. A mostly white British donor set with more females was recruited, and clonal diversity was possibly underestimated.

V usage is TRBV3-1 (or the pseudogene TRBV3-2) and J usage is TRBJ1-2; D unresolved. The source material was peripheral blood, sampled on day 0 of AZD1222 vaccination. This sequence was found in an adult in good health. The CDR3 here is CASSLRPNYGYTF. In DNA form, the CDR3 reads TGTGCCAGCAGCCTACGTCCTAACTATGGCTACACCTTC.